This T cell receptor (beta chain) was identified during a study of blood T cells in healthy people across ages. The wider study: T cells yielded about one barcoded beta molecule per two cells through template switching. Regarding the study as a whole: Roughly linearly, TCR beta diversity per million T cells fell as age increased.

This clonotype has at least ten counts. Its cognate antigen is unknown. Next came a second PCR, run for about 6 to 12 cycles, which used a sample-barcoded 5' primer along with a J-beta primer mix. TCRdb analysed the 5' RACE reads with MiXCR anew, one entry per CDR3 protein. Of 1.5 million to 2 million distinct CDR3 sequences in the sample, 28% were seen once. Trimming took off 3 bases at V and 5 bases at J, with 11 bases between the two ends. The CDR3 has 13 amino acids. Per germline, CDR1 DFQATT and CDR2 SNEGSKA (reference sequence). This sequence originates from a woman aged 25-40 years in good health. The source material was blood. This chain connects TRBV20-1 to TRBJ1-5; no clear D. As DNA, the CDR3 is TGCAGTGCTAGTTCCGGAACCGATCAGCCCCAGCATTTT. It codes for CSASSGTDQPQHF.